The clone carrying this TCR beta chain was seen at least ten times. TCRdb redid the calling of the RT-PCR reads with MiXCR, one entry per CDR3 protein. The sample has almost 700,000 distinct CDR3 sequences; more than 13% are singletons. CDR3 size: 13 residues. V was shortened by 2 bases and J by 6 bases, with 10 bases between the two germline ends. CDR1 SGHTA and CDR2 FQGNSA come from the germline V gene. The sequence was obtained from a female donor in good health, serving as a healthy control. The chain employs TRBV7-2 and TRBJ1-1; D is ambiguous. The sequenced material came from memory CD4+ T cells from blood. In nucleotides, the CDR3 is TGTGCCAGCAGCTTAAGACTTAAGGCTGAAGCTTTCTTT. Amino acid sequence: CASSLRLKAEAFF.